One and the same sample provided the 11 T cell receptor beta chains below, sequenced in a study of cytomegalovirus exposure and HLA in healthy donors. Use of 60 Vbeta and 13 Jbeta primers characterized the PCR. The repertoire was sequenced with immunoSEQ multiplex PCR; TCRdb's copy has only in-frame clones and lacks some. Among roughly 200,000 clones listed, about 80% were seen once. Sequenced sample: PBMCs. The receptors were sampled from a woman aged 45-65 years in good health and CMV-seronegative.

The chain combines TRBV9 with TRBJ2-2, with D uncertain. This CDR3 has 13 residues. V gave up 2 bases and J gave up 5 bases, with 7 bases separating them. Germline CDR1 and CDR2: SGDLS and YYNGEE. CDR3 DNA: TGTGCCAGCAGCGTTTTGAGGACCGGGGAGCTGTTTTTT. It is translated as CASSVLRTGELFF.

This chain uses TRBV5-4 with TRBJ2-5; perhaps TRBD1 as D (6 bases). Between the trimmed V and J ends, which lost 3 bases and 1 base, there was a span of 13 bases. This CDR3 contains 15 residues. CDR1 is SGHNT and CDR2 is YYREEE in the germline V gene (reference sequence). CDR3 amino acids: CASSSTGRGQETQYF. The CDR3 bases are TGTGCCAGCAGCTCGACAGGACGGGGCCAAGAGACCCAGTACTTC. Looking up the rest from reference TRBV5-4 and TRBJ2-5 gives the full variable domain: ETGVTQSPTHLIKTRGQQVTLRCSSQSGHNTVSWYQQALGQGPQFIFQYYREEENGRGNFPPRFSGLQFPNYSSELNVNALELDDSALYLCASSSTGRGQETQYFGPGTRLLVL.

This clone was observed a handful of times. The chain employs TRBV9 and TRBJ1-2, with D unresolved. Trimming took 3 bases from V and 1 from J, leaving 4 bases between them. CDR1 and CDR2 (germline): SGDLS, YYNGEE. CDR3 size: 12 residues. This CDR3 is CASSALNYGYTF. The CDR3 coding sequence is TGTGCCAGCAGCGCCCTTAACTATGGCTACACCTTC.

This sequence joins TRBV6-4 and TRBJ2-6, with 8 bases identical to TRBD1. The J segment lost 7 bases and the V segment lost 4 bases, leaving 3 bases of the junction unmatched. The V gene's germline CDR1 is MRHNA and CDR2 SNTAGT. There are 14 residues in the CDR3. The CDR3 spells CASSAQGGANVLTF. Here the CDR3 DNA reads TGTGCCAGCAGTGCACAGGGGGGAGCCAACGTCCTGACTTTC.

The chain uses TRBV4-3 and TRBJ2-1; 9 nucleotides align to TRBD1. CDR3 length: 16 amino acids. V was clipped by 1 base and J by 4 bases; unmatched bases: 5. The germline CDR1 and CDR2 sequences are LGHNA and YSLEER. CDR3 in amino acids: CASSQVVGTGYNEQFF. CDR3 nucleotide sequence: TGCGCCAGCAGCCAAGTTGTGGGGACAGGGTACAATGAGCAGTTCTTC.

CDR3 in DNA: TGTGCCAGCAATATGAAGGCTAGCGGGGGGGCCAAAGAGCAGTTCTTC. Its protein product is CASNMKASGGAKEQFF. This chain connects TRBV2 to TRBJ2-1; 12 bases match TRBD2. V gave up 7 bases and J gave up 10 bases; unmatched junction bases: 14. The CDR3 is 16 amino acids. Per the germline V gene, CDR1 is SNHLY and CDR2 is FYNNEI. Based on the CDR3 plus reference TRBV2 and TRBJ2-1, the full variable domain is EPEVTQTPSHQVTQMGQEVILRCVPISNHLYFYWYRQILGQKVEFLVSFYNNEISEKSEIFDDQFSVERPDGSNFTLKIRSTKLEDSAMYFCASNMKASGGAKEQFFGPGTRLTVL.

CDR3 bases: TGTGCCAGCAGCCGGTTAAAGAGCTCTGGAAACACCATATATTTT. Protein product: CASSRLKSSGNTIYF. The J gene is TRBJ1-3, the V gene TRBV21-1. TRBV21-1 is an annotated pseudogene. The CDR3 has 15 amino acids.

This clone was found once. The V and J genes are TRBV4-2 and TRBJ2-2; a weak D match, TRBD2 (6 bases). The CDR3 spans 15 residues. CDR1 and CDR2 from the germline V gene are LGHNA and YNFKEQ. V was clipped by 3 bases and J by 0 bases, with 8 bases between them. CDR3 protein: CASSQGLSNTGELFF. In DNA form, the CDR3 reads TGTGCCAGCAGCCAGGGACTCTCGAACACCGGGGAGCTGTTTTTT.

This clone was detected only a few times. The chain couples TRBV10-3 to TRBJ2-1; 9 bases are a match to TRBD2. V gave up 8 bases and J gave up 6 bases; unmatched junction bases: 5. CDR1 is ENHRY, CDR2 SYGVKD, per germline. CDR3 length: 13 residues. This CDR3 reads CAIGVAGVNEQFF. The DNA for the CDR3 is TGTGCCATCGGAGTAGCGGGGGTCAATGAGCAGTTCTTC.

This chain uses TRBV28 with TRBJ2-7; 10 bases map to TRBD1. The V segment lost 4 bases and the J segment 3 bases; nucleotides outside the gene matches: 6. The germline gives CDR1 MDHEN, CDR2 SYDVKM. The CDR3 loop spans 15 amino acids. CDR3 in amino acids: CASSSYRDRGYEQYF. CDR3 bases: TGTGCCAGCAGTTCATACCGGGACAGGGGCTACGAGCAGTACTTC.

The V and J genes are TRBV10-1 and TRBJ2-7, with TRBD1 identical over 11 bases. Looked up from germline, CDR1 is WNHNN and CDR2 is SYGVQD (reference sequence). The CDR3 runs to 15 residues. Trimming cost V 6 bases and J 3 bases; bases outside gene matches: 7. In DNA form, the CDR3 reads TGCGCCAGCAGATGGTGTGGGACAGGGGGCTACGAGCAGTACTTC. This sequence encodes CASRWCGTGGYEQYF.